This entry concerns a single TCR beta chain. Next came a second PCR, run for about 7 to 11 cycles, which used a sample-barcoded 5' primer along with a J-beta primer mix. MiXCR, applied by TCRdb to the 5' RACE reads, yields one record per CDR3 protein. The table includes approximately 900,000 distinct CDR3 sequences, roughly 52% detected once. Each sample yielded at least 5 micrograms of PBMC total RNA. Germline V gives CDR1 SGHAT, CDR2 FQNNGV. J was trimmed by 0 bases and V by 8 bases; bases with no gene match: 7. CDR3 size: 14 residues. The data were obtained in a study of blood T cells in healthy people across ages.

The receptor's source is a man aged 25 to 45 in good health. The chain is built from TRBV11-2 and TRBJ2-7, with 7 positions matching TRBD1. The sample consisted of blood. This chain's CDR3 is CASRYRGSSYEQYF. CDR3 in DNA: TGTGCCAGCCGATACAGGGGAAGCTCCTACGAGCAGTACTTC. Complete variable domain (other parts from reference TRBV11-2 and TRBJ2-7): EAGVAQSPRYKIIEKRQSVAFWCNPISGHATLYWYQQILGQGPKLLIQFQNNGVVDDSQLPKDRFSAERLKGVDSTLKIQPAKLEDSAVYLCASRYRGSSYEQYFGPGTRLTVT.